This T cell receptor beta chain was recovered during a study of identical twins. Study-wide points: Reduced insertions were recorded for abundant cord blood beta clonotypes, with no such pattern in memory repertoires.

One entry per CDR3 protein, called by TCRdb with MiXCR from the 5' RACE reads. The sample holds hundreds of thousands of distinct CDR3 sequences; 12% are singletons and the top ten take 1.5% to 2%. This clonotype was detected only a few times. The antigen is unknown. CDR1 and CDR2 from the germline V gene are LGHNT and FRNRAP. The CDR3 extends over 21 amino acids. Trimming at V came to 6 bases and at J to 0 bases, leaving 18 bases not matched to a gene. This sample was also put to use in a study of yellow fever vaccine responses in identical twins.

V usage is TRBV12-5 and J usage is TRBJ2-4; 12 bases agree with TRBD2. Source material: PBMCs. The sequence was obtained from a young woman in good health. The DNA of the CDR3 is TGTGCTAGTGGGATAAGGACTAGCGGGATATCAGGATATCCAGCCAAAAACATTCAGTACTTC. This codes for CASGIRTSGISGYPAKNIQYF.